The 23 T cell receptor beta chains below come from one sample, sequenced in a study of T cell responses to AZD1222 COVID-19 vaccine. Generated by immunoSEQ multiplex PCR, the TCRdb table keeps only in-frame clones and is missing some. Of more than 110,000 clones in the sample, approximately 91% were seen once. The input for sequencing was peripheral blood, taken on day 0 of AZD1222 vaccination. These receptors were obtained from an adult in good health.

The gene calls are TRBV28 and TRBJ1-1; D gene uncertain. The length of the CDR3 is 11 residues. Per the germline V gene, CDR1 is MDHEN and CDR2 is SYDVKM. The V and J ends lost 4 bases and 4 bases respectively, with 4 bases between them. The CDR3 here is CASSSSTEAFF. CDR3 nucleotide sequence: TGTGCCAGCAGTTCTTCCACTGAAGCTTTCTTT.

J is TRBJ2-5 and V is TRBV5-1, with 7 positions matching TRBD1. CDR3 length: 15 amino acids. Trimming cost V 2 bases and J 2 bases; bases outside gene matches: 6. Germline V CDR1 and CDR2: SGHRS, YFSETQ. CDR3 sequence: CASSFQRQGQETQYF. The CDR3 DNA sequence: TGCGCCAGCAGCTTTCAACGACAGGGACAAGAGACCCAGTACTTC.

V and J are TRBV2 and TRBJ1-6; D possibly corresponds to TRBD1 (5 bases). Germline CDR1 and CDR2: SNHLY and FYNNEI. The CDR3 is 15 residues long. V was trimmed by 4 bases and J by 8 bases, leaving 15 bases between them. DNA for the CDR3: TGTGCCAGCAGTGTCGGGGGAAGTTCCGATTCACCCCTCCACTTT. This sequence encodes CASSVGGSSDSPLHF.

This chain uses TRBV6-5 with TRBJ1-1; D perhaps matches TRBD1 (5 bases). Germline V gene data show CDR1 as MNHEY and CDR2 as SVGAGI. The CDR3 runs 14 residues. Trimming removed 6 bases from V and 1 base from J, with 12 bases in between. CDR3 loop: CASSPGRRNTEAFF. CDR3 bases: TGTGCCAGCAGCCCGGGACGGAGGAACACTGAAGCTTTCTTT.

This clone was picked up one time. This rearrangement joins TRBV2 to TRBJ2-3, with 10 bases identical to TRBD2. Germline CDR1 SNHLY, CDR2 FYNNEI. J was trimmed by 2 bases and V by 6 bases; bases with no gene match: 8. This CDR3 comprises 16 residues. The CDR3, as DNA: TGTGCCAGCAGGGTCGGACTAGCGGCAAACACAGATACGCAGTATTTT. Its translation is CASRVGLAANTDTQYF.

J is TRBJ1-1 and V is TRBV30; 7 bases map to TRBD1. CDR3 size: 14 residues. Germline V gives CDR1 GTSNPN, CDR2 SVGIG (reference sequence). J was trimmed by 7 bases and V by 3 bases; bases with no gene match: 11. This CDR3 is CAWSGTAGSSEAFF. As DNA, the CDR3 is TGTGCCTGGAGCGGGACAGCCGGTTCGAGTGAAGCTTTCTTT.

The chain carries TRBV2 and TRBJ2-3, with TRBD2 as a possible D gene (6 bases). This CDR3 contains 13 residues. In germline, CDR1 is SNHLY, CDR2 FYNNEI. Deletions cut 6 bases from V and 5 bases from J, with 12 bases between. The CDR3 bases are TGTGCCAGCAGCCCCGGCGGGGTAGATACGCAGTATTTT. It encodes CASSPGGVDTQYF.

V gene TRBV3-1 (or the pseudogene TRBV3-2) combines with J gene TRBJ1-2; D is ambiguous. V was clipped by 4 bases and J by 4 bases, with 16 bases between them. This CDR3 is 15 amino acids long. Looked up from germline, CDR1 is LGHDT and CDR2 is YNNKEL (reference sequence). The CDR3 DNA reads TGTGCCAGCAGCCGCAGCCATCTTACCCTCTATGGCTACACCTTC. Its protein is CASSRSHLTLYGYTF.

This chain links TRBV7-8 with TRBJ2-7; D gene ambiguous. CDR3 size: 14 residues. Per the germline V gene, CDR1 is SGHVS and CDR2 is FQNEAQ. V was shortened by 2 bases and J by 2 bases, with 10 bases between the two germline ends. The chain's CDR3 is CASSLRLSAYEQYF. In DNA form, the CDR3 reads TGTGCCAGCAGCTTAAGGCTATCGGCCTACGAGCAGTACTTC. Full variable domain (remainder filled in from reference TRBV7-8 and TRBJ2-7): GAGVSQSPRYKVAKRGQDVALRCDPISGHVSLFWYQQALGQGPEFLTYFQNEAQLDKSGLPSDRFFAERPEGSVSTLKIQRTQQEDSAVYLCASSLRLSAYEQYFGPGTRLTVT.

This sequence joins TRBV6-1 and TRBJ1-3; TRBD1 matches 9 bases. This CDR3 is built from 17 residues. The V and J ends lost 1 base and 0 bases, in that order; junction bases with no gene match: 4. Germline-derived CDR1 and CDR2 are MNHNS and SASEGT. The CDR3 region is CASSEGGTGSSGNTIYF. In DNA form, the CDR3 reads TGTGCCAGCAGTGAAGGTGGGACAGGGAGCTCTGGAAACACCATATATTTT.

V usage is TRBV12-5 and J usage is TRBJ1-5; D not certain. Trimming cost V 1 base and J 7 bases, with 5 bases left between them. The germline CDR1 and CDR2 sequences are LGHNT and FRNRAP. CDR3 length: 12 amino acids. This chain's CDR3 is CASGLGGQPQHF. The CDR3 DNA sequence: TGTGCTAGTGGTTTGGGTGGGCAGCCCCAGCATTTT.

The chain couples TRBV28 to TRBJ1-2, with a possible D match to TRBD1 (5 bases). CDR1 is MDHEN, CDR2 SYDVKM, per germline. The V end lost 5 bases, the J end lost 5 bases, and 12 bases lay between the germline ends. There are 13 residues in the CDR3. The CDR3 reads CASSPGTVYGYTF. The CDR3, as DNA: TGTGCCAGCAGTCCTGGGACCGTGTATGGCTACACCTTC.

This clone showed up just a few times. The gene calls are TRBV28 and TRBJ2-7; D remains ambiguous. Per germline, CDR1 MDHEN and CDR2 SYDVKM. CDR3 length: 16 amino acids. V was trimmed by 2 bases and J by 0 bases, leaving 14 bases between them. CDR3 coding DNA: TGTGCCAGCAGTTTAGAGGTTCCTGATAGCTCCTACGAGCAGTACTTC. Protein sequence: CASSLEVPDSSYEQYF.

The V call is TRBV19, the J call TRBJ1-6, with no clear D. CDR1 LNHDA and CDR2 SQIVND come from the germline V gene (reference sequence). V lost 6 bases to trimming and J lost 9 bases, with 33 bases between them. The CDR3 contains 20 residues. CDR3 amino acids: CASRSARVNNPLILASPLHF. In nucleotides, the CDR3 is TGTGCCAGTAGAAGTGCACGGGTCAACAACCCCCTCATCCTCGCTTCACCCCTCCACTTT.

The CDR3, as DNA: TGTGCCAGCAGCCAAGCCCCTACGGGGGGAAACACCTTC. It encodes CASSQAPTGGNTF. The chain combines TRBV3-1 (or the pseudogene TRBV3-2) with TRBJ1-2, with D perhaps matching TRBD1 (5 bases). V was shortened by 1 base and J by 12 bases, with 15 bases between the two germline ends. This CDR3 region has 13 residues. CDR1 is LGHDT and CDR2 is YNNKEL in the germline V gene (reference sequence).

The chain couples TRBV7-2 to TRBJ2-3, with no clear D. The CDR3 totals 14 residues. The V end was cut by 0 bases, the J end by 3 bases, with 7 bases between. The germline gives CDR1 SGHTA, CDR2 FQGNSA. This CDR3 is CASSLAGLTDTQYF. For the CDR3, the DNA is TGTGCCAGCAGCTTAGCGGGGTTGACAGATACGCAGTATTTT. The whole variable domain, remainder taken from reference TRBV7-2 and TRBJ2-3, is GAGVSQSPSNKVTEKGKDVELRCDPISGHTALYWYRQSLGQGLEFLIYFQGNSAPDKSGLPSDRFSAERTGGSVSTLTIQRTQQEDSAVYLCASSLAGLTDTQYFGPGTRLTVL.

The V call is TRBV11-2, the J call TRBJ2-1; TRBD2 might be the D (5 bases). The CDR3 extends over 11 amino acids. The germline CDR1 and CDR2 sequences are SGHAT and FQNNGV. The germline V and J ends were trimmed by 6 bases and 7 bases, with 7 bases remaining between them. CDR3 amino acids: CASSSGNEQFF. DNA for the CDR3: TGTGCCAGCAGTTCGGGAAATGAGCAGTTCTTC.

This chain joins TRBV28 and TRBJ1-1; D unclear. The germline gives CDR1 MDHEN, CDR2 SYDVKM. This CDR3 has 14 amino acids. V was clipped by 1 base and J by 5 bases, with 11 bases between them. The CDR3 coding sequence is TGTGCCAGCAGTTTATATTATCGGGCGACTGAAGCTTTCTTT. This translates into CASSLYYRATEAFF.

The V gene is TRBV19, the J gene TRBJ2-3; D might be TRBD2 (6 bases). The germline gives CDR1 LNHDA, CDR2 SQIVND (reference sequence). Trimming stripped 3 bases from V and 4 bases from J, with 14 bases between. The CDR3 runs to 15 residues. CDR3 coding DNA: TGTGCCAGTAGTATGATGCTCGGCGGGGCAGATACGCAGTATTTT. This codes for CASSMMLGGADTQYF.

This clone came up once. The chain combines TRBV28 with TRBJ1-5, with D possibly matching TRBD1 (5 bases). Germline loops: CDR1 MDHEN, CDR2 SYDVKM. The CDR3 is 17 amino acids. V lost 1 base, J lost 7 bases, and 20 bases lay in between. In DNA, the CDR3 is TGTGCCAGCAGTTTATTTTTTTTTACGGCAGGGAGGCAGCCCCAGCATTTT. Translated: CASSLFFFTAGRQPQHF.

This chain connects TRBV4-2 to TRBJ1-1; D unresolved. Germline V CDR1 and CDR2: LGHNA, YNFKEQ. CDR3 size: 15 residues. V lost 4 bases and J 3 bases, leaving 15 bases between the germline ends. The CDR3 DNA sequence: TGTGCCAGCAGCCCCCCGGGAACAGCGGACACTGAAGCTTTCTTT. It specifies CASSPPGTADTEAFF.

V usage is TRBV28 and J usage is TRBJ2-7; D not certain. Germline CDR1 reads MDHEN; CDR2 reads SYDVKM. This CDR3 region has 10 residues. Trimming pared 10 bases from V and 0 bases from J, leaving 4 bases between. The CDR3 DNA is TGTGCCACCGCCTCCTACGAGCAGTACTTC. It translates to CATASYEQYF.

The chain combines TRBV28 with TRBJ2-7; 11 nucleotides match TRBD2. This CDR3 has 15 residues. The J segment lost 1 base and the V segment lost 6 bases, leaving 5 bases of the junction unmatched. Germline V gene sequence: CDR1 MDHEN, CDR2 SYDVKM. CDR3 protein: CASRRTSGFSYEQYF. The DNA for the CDR3 is TGTGCCAGCAGGCGGACTAGCGGGTTTTCCTACGAGCAGTACTTC.